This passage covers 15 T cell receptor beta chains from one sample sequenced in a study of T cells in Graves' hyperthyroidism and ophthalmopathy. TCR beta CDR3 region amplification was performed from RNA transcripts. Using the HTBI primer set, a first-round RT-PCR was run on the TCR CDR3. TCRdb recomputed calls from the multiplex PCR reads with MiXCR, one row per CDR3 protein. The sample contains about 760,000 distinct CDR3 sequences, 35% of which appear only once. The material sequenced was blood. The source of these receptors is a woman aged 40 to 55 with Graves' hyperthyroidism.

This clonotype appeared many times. The CDR3 loop reads CASSFGRDYGYTF. The CDR3 DNA reads TGTGCCAGCAGCTTCGGCCGAGACTATGGCTACACCTTC. The chain has TRBV7-2 and TRBJ1-2, with D hard to call. This CDR3 comprises 13 residues. Trimming shortened V by 3 bases and J by 3 bases, and 8 bases separated the two germline ends. Per the germline V gene, CDR1 is SGHTA and CDR2 is FQGNSA.

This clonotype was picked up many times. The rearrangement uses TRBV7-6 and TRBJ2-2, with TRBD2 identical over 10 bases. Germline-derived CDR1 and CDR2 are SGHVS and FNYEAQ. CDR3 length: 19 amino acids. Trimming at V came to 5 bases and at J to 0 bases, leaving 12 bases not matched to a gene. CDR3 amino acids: CASSLPAGGPRANTGELFF. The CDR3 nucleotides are TGTGCCAGCAGCCTCCCAGCGGGAGGGCCTCGTGCGAACACCGGGGAGCTGTTTTTT.

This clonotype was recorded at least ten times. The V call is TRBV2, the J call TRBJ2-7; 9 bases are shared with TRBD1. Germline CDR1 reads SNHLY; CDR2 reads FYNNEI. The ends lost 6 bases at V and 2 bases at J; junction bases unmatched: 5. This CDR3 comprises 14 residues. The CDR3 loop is CASSKGQGTYEQYF. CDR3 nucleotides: TGTGCCAGCAGCAAGGGACAGGGAACCTACGAGCAGTACTTC.

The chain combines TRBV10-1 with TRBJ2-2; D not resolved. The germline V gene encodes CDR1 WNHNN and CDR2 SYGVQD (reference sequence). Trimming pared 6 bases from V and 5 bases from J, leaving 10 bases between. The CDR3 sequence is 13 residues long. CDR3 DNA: TGCGCCAGCAGCCGAGTAGGGACCGGGGAGCTGTTTTTT. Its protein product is CASSRVGTGELFF.

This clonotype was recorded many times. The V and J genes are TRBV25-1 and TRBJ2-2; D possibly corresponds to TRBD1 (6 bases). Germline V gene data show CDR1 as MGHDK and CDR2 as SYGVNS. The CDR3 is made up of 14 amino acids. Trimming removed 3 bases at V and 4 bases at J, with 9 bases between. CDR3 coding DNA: TGTGCCAGCAGTGATCTGGACAGCACCGGGGAGCTGTTTTTT. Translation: CASSDLDSTGELFF.

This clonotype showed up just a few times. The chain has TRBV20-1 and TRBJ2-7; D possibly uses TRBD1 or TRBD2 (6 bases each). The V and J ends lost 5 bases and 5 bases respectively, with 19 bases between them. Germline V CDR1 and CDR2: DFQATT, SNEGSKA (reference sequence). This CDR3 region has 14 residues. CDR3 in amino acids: CSAHRGAGPNEQYF. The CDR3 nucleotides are TGCAGTGCTCATAGGGGGGCCGGCCCCAACGAGCAGTACTTC.

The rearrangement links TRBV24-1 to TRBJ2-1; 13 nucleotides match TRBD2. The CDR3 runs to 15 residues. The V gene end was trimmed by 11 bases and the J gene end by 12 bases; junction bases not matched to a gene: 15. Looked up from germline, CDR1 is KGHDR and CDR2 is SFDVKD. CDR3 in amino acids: CASSQLAGGLIGQFF. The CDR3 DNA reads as TGTGCCAGCAGCCAACTAGCGGGGGGGCTAATTGGGCAGTTCTTC.

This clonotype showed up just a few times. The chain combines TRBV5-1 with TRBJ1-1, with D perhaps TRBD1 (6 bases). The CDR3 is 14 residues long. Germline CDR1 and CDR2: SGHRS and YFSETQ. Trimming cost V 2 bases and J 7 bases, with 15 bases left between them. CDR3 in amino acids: CASSFDPPDSEAFF. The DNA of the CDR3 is TGCGCCAGCAGCTTTGATCCCCCGGACAGTGAAGCTTTCTTT.

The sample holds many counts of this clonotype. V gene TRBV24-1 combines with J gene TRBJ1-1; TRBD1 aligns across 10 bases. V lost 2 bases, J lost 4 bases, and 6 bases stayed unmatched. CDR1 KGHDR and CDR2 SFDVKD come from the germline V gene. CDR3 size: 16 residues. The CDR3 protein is CATSDSGQGIGTEAFF. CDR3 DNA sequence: TGTGCCACCAGTGATTCGGGACAGGGGATTGGCACTGAAGCTTTCTTT.

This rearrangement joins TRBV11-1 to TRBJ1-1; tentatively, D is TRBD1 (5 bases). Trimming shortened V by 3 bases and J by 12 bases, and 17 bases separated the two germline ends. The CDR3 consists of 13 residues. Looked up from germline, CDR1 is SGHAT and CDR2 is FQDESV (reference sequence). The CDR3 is CASSLGLAGWTFF. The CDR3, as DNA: TGTGCCAGCAGCTTGGGGCTCGCAGGGTGGACTTTCTTT.

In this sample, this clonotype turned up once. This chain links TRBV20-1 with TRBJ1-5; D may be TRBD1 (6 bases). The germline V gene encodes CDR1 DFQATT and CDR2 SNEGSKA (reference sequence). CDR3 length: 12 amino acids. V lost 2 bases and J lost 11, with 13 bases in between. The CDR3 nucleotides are TGCAGTGCTAGAACAGGGACGGAGACCCAGCATTTT. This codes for CSARTGTETQHF.

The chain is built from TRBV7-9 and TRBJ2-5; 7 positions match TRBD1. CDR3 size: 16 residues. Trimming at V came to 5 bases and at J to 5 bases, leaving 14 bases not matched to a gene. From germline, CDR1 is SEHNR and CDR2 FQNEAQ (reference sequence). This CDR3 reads CASSMLTGLFTETQYF. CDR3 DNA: TGTGCCAGCAGCATGCTGACAGGGTTGTTCACGGAGACCCAGTACTTC.

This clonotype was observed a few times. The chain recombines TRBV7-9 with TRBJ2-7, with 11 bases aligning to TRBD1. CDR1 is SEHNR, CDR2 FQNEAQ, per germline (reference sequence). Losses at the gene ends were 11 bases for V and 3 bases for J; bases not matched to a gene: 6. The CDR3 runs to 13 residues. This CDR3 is CAWRGQGDYEQYF. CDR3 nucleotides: TGTGCCTGGAGGGGACAGGGGGACTACGAGCAGTACTTC.

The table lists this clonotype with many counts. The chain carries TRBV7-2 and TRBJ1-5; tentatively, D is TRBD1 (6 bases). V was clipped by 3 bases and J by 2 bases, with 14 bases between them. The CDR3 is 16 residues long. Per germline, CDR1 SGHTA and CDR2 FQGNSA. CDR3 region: CASSFWGGSGNQPQHF. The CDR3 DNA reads TGTGCCAGCAGCTTCTGGGGGGGCAGTGGCAATCAGCCCCAGCATTTT.

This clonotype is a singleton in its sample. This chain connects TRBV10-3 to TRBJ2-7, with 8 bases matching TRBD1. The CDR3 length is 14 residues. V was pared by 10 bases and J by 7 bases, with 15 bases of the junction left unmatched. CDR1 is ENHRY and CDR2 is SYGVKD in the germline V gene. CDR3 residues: CATGQGISYNEQYF. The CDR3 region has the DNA TGTGCCACCGGACAGGGAATAAGCTACAATGAGCAGTACTTC.